These 17 T cell receptor beta chains were sequenced from one sample in a study of blood T cell repertoires in COVID-19. Measured with immunoSEQ multiplex PCR; TCRdb has only the in-frame clones, and not every one. The data contain under 20,000 clones, over 80% of them seen just once; the ten biggest clones take up roughly 8.3%. Sequenced input: peripheral blood. The receptors were sampled from a human donor in a cohort sampled during active COVID-19. The donor label of this sample is uncertain.

CDR3 coding DNA: TGCGCCAGCAGCCAAGGACTAGCGGGAGTAGTCACCGGGGAGCTGTTTTTT. It specifies CASSQGLAGVVTGELFF. The chain links TRBV4-1 to TRBJ2-2, with TRBD2 matching over 12 bases. The CDR3 extends over 17 amino acids. Germline loops: CDR1 MGHRA, CDR2 YSYEKL. V lost 1 base, J lost 4 bases, and 4 bases stayed unmatched.

This clone has a single count. This rearrangement joins TRBV6-2 or TRBV6-3 to TRBJ2-7, with D possibly TRBD2 on 5 matching bases. The germline gives CDR1 MNHEY, CDR2 SVGEGT. The CDR3 is 12 amino acids. V lost 5 bases to trimming and J lost 11 bases, with 16 bases between them. This CDR3 reads CASSGASSLEYF. As DNA, the CDR3 is TGTGCCAGCAGTGGAGCTAGCTCTCTAGAGTACTTC.

This chain joins TRBV28 and TRBJ1-4; D ambiguous. Trimming stripped 5 bases from V and 3 bases from J, with 16 bases between. The germline V gene encodes CDR1 MDHEN and CDR2 SYDVKM. The CDR3 runs 16 residues. CDR3 DNA sequence: TGTGCCAGCAGTGGAACCTCCGGGCGGGCTAATGAAAAACTGTTTTTT. Its translation is CASSGTSGRANEKLFF.

The chain combines TRBV18 with TRBJ2-3; 7 positions match TRBD1. This CDR3 region has 14 residues. Germline-derived CDR1 and CDR2 are KGHSH and LQKENI. V lost 3 bases and J lost 9; bases outside the gene matches: 9. This chain's CDR3 is CASSPGTDKVTQYF. The DNA for the CDR3 is TGTGCCAGCTCACCGGGGACAGACAAAGTGACGCAGTATTTT.

The chain is built from TRBV3-1 (or the pseudogene TRBV3-2) and TRBJ2-1, with 13 positions matching TRBD2. The CDR3 runs to 16 residues. The V and J ends lost 5 bases and 4 bases, in that order; junction bases with no gene match: 5. The germline V gene has CDR1 LGHDT and CDR2 YNNKEL (reference sequence). The CDR3 sequence: CASSARLAGGYNEQFF. The CDR3 region has the DNA TGTGCCAGCAGCGCCCGACTAGCGGGAGGTTACAATGAGCAGTTCTTC.

V is TRBV7-6 and J is TRBJ1-2; D not resolved. The germline gives CDR1 SGHVS, CDR2 FNYEAQ. The V and J ends lost 1 base and 3 bases respectively, with 12 bases between them. The CDR3 contains 15 residues. The CDR3 nucleotides read TGTGCCAGCAGCTTAGGCGGATCCGGGGACTATGGCTACACCTTC. Translation gives CASSLGGSGDYGYTF.

This clone was picked up a small number of times. The CDR3 DNA reads TGTGCCAGTAGTAGGCGGGAGGGGTCCTACGAGCAGTACTTC. Translated, it gives CASSRREGSYEQYF. This chain connects TRBV5-4 to TRBJ2-7, with TRBD2 identical over 9 bases. The CDR3 contains 14 residues. CDR1 and CDR2 (germline): SGHNT, YYREEE (reference sequence). With V trimmed by 8 bases and J by 1 base, 7 bases remained unmatched.

This chain links TRBV19 with TRBJ2-1; 7 bases fit TRBD2. Germline trimming cut 5 bases from V and 0 bases from J; bases unmatched to any gene: 7. CDR3 length: 16 residues. Germline CDR1 is LNHDA and CDR2 is SQIVND (reference sequence). CDR3 sequence (DNA): TGTGCCAGTAGTCCCCAGCGGGGAAGCTCCTACAATGAGCAGTTCTTC. As protein: CASSPQRGSSYNEQFF.

The chain carries TRBV10-3 and TRBJ2-1, with unresolved D. Germline-derived CDR1 and CDR2 are ENHRY and SYGVKD. The V end was cut by 2 bases, the J end by 0 bases, with 11 bases between. The CDR3 is made up of 16 amino acids. The CDR3 coding sequence is TGTGCCATCAGTGAGACAGTATCGAGCTCCTACAATGAGCAGTTCTTC. It specifies CAISETVSSSYNEQFF.

The V gene is TRBV6-5, the J gene TRBJ1-1, with a weak D call TRBD1 (6 bases). Germline CDR1 MNHEY, CDR2 SVGAGI. Trimming removed 6 bases at V and 7 bases at J, with 12 bases between. CDR3 size: 12 residues. The CDR3 protein is CASRGGQFEAFF. In DNA, the CDR3 is TGTGCCAGCAGGGGCGGACAGTTTGAAGCTTTCTTT.

J is TRBJ2-5 and V is TRBV3-1 (or the pseudogene TRBV3-2); 11 bases agree with TRBD2. The junction had 5 bases not matched to a gene; V was cut back by 1 base and J by 1 base. Germline CDR1 and CDR2: LGHDT and YNNKEL (reference sequence). The CDR3 runs 17 residues. This chain's CDR3 is CASSQGGTSGVQETQYF. Written as DNA, the CDR3 is TGTGCCAGCAGCCAAGGTGGGACTAGCGGAGTCCAAGAGACCCAGTACTTC.

The rearrangement uses TRBV5-1 and TRBJ2-5, with 8 bases aligning to TRBD1. V lost 4 bases to trimming and J lost 2 bases; unmatched junction nucleotides: 7. Germline-derived CDR1 and CDR2 are SGHRS and YFSETQ. The CDR3 totals 15 residues. The CDR3 spells CASSPAGGGQETQYF. CDR3 coding DNA: TGCGCCAGCAGCCCCGCAGGGGGCGGGCAAGAGACCCAGTACTTC.

This CDR3 is CASGAGTGVSPLHF. The DNA of the CDR3 is TGTGCCAGCGGGGCCGGGACAGGGGTTTCCCCCCTCCACTTT. The rearrangement joins TRBV2 to TRBJ1-6; 10 positions match TRBD1. There are 14 residues in the CDR3. The V and J ends lost 8 bases and 13 bases, in that order; junction bases with no gene match: 11. Per the germline V gene, CDR1 is SNHLY and CDR2 is FYNNEI. The variable domain in full, with the rest retrieved from reference TRBV2 and TRBJ1-6, is EPEVTQTPSHQVTQMGQEVILRCVPISNHLYFYWYRQILGQKVEFLVSFYNNEISEKSEIFDDQFSVERPDGSNFTLKIRSTKLEDSAMYFCASGAGTGVSPLHFGNGTRLTVT.

The chain is built from TRBV19 and TRBJ2-1, with TRBD1 as a possible D gene (5 bases). This CDR3 is built from 15 residues. The V gene lost 5 bases and the J gene lost 7 bases, with 18 bases spanning the gap. CDR1 LNHDA and CDR2 SQIVND come from the germline V gene (reference sequence). CDR3 DNA: TGTGCCAGTAGTCACCCCGGACAACGGGTAAATGAGCAGTTCTTC. Translated, it gives CASSHPGQRVNEQFF.

This clone was counted once. This rearrangement joins TRBV29-1 to TRBJ1-1; the D is unclear. The V gene lost 7 bases and the J gene lost 10 bases, with 13 bases spanning the gap. The CDR3 sequence is 10 residues long. Germline V gives CDR1 SQVTM, CDR2 ANQGSEA. The CDR3 sequence: CSAAGQSAFF. The DNA of the CDR3 is TGCAGCGCGGCTGGCCAGTCAGCTTTCTTT.

The rearrangement uses TRBV12-5 and TRBJ2-1, with 7 bases aligning to TRBD1. The CDR3 is 15 residues long. Trimming removed 5 bases from V and 11 bases from J; junction bases left unmatched: 15. Germline loops: CDR1 LGHNT, CDR2 FRNRAP. This chain's CDR3 is CASGPRDRNRVQQFF. CDR3 sequence (DNA): TGTGCTAGTGGTCCTAGGGACAGAAATAGGGTTCAGCAGTTCTTC.

The sample holds one count of this clone. This sample includes further DNA sequences coding for the same CDR3. This chain uses TRBV18 with TRBJ1-5, with D maybe TRBD1 (6 bases). The ends were cut back, 3 bases at V and 5 bases at J, with 11 bases in the middle. The CDR3 totals 14 residues. The germline V gene encodes CDR1 KGHSH and CDR2 LQKENI. The CDR3 region is CASSPAGDYQPQHF. CDR3 DNA sequence: TGTGCCAGCTCACCGGCAGGGGATTATCAGCCCCAGCATTTT.